This section outlines one TCR beta chain sequence together with its context. Participants, about 18 to 90 years old, spanned under 30 US areas. Generated by immunoSEQ multiplex PCR, the TCRdb table keeps only in-frame clones and is missing some. This table holds approximately 140,000 clones, roughly 88% found once. The data derive from a study of blood T cell repertoires in COVID-19. V gave up 7 bases and J gave up 6 bases, with 12 bases separating them. The CDR3 sequence is 13 residues long. The specimen sequenced was PBMCs or T cells enriched from blood (not recorded which). This TCR derives from a woman between 25 and 40 years old with acute COVID-19. This chain uses TRBV12-3 or TRBV12-4 with TRBJ1-4; weak D call: TRBD1 (5 bases). The CDR3 reads CASKRSGDEKLFF. CDR3 sequence (DNA): TGTGCCAGCAAACGCTCGGGGGATGAAAAACTGTTTTTT.